These 19 T cell receptor beta chains were all obtained from the same sample, sequenced in a study of T cells after yellow fever vaccination. In TCRdb, the 5' RACE reads were re-called with MiXCR into one record per CDR3 protein. The sample lists 40,000 to 50,000 distinct CDR3 sequences; 6% to 7% were seen once. Sequenced here: CD8+ T cells not binding an NS4B(214-222) dextramer, sorted from PBMCs, sampled 45 days after the yellow fever booster vaccination. The receptors were gathered from a young man who received the YFV17D yellow fever vaccine.

To note about this clonotype: This may be a read error: a much more frequent sequence differs by one nucleotide. This chain joins TRBV7-2 and TRBJ1-1; 7 bases line up with TRBD1. J was trimmed by 1 base and V by 0 bases; bases with no gene match: 5. The CDR3 loop spans 16 amino acids. Germline lookup yields CDR1 SGHTA and CDR2 FQGNSA. The CDR3 nucleotides read TGTGCCAGCAGCTTAGCGGACAGGACGGGGAACACTGAAGCTTTCTTT. Translation: CASSLADRTGNTEAFF. The variable domain in full, completed from reference TRBV7-2 and TRBJ1-1, reads GAGVSQSPSNKVTEKGKDVELRCDPISGHTALYWYRQSLGQGLEFLIYFQGNSAPDKSGLPSDRFSAERTGGSVSTLTIQRTQQEDSAVYLCASSLADRTGNTEAFFGQGTRLTVV.

This clonotype was observed many times. The rearrangement joins TRBV12-3 or TRBV12-4 to TRBJ2-7; D perhaps matches TRBD2 (6 bases). The V and J ends lost 6 bases and 7 bases respectively, with 19 bases between them. This CDR3 contains 14 residues. For the CDR3, the DNA is TGTGCCAGCAGCCCCTGGAGGGTTTTGGGGGAGCAGTACTTC. Translation: CASSPWRVLGEQYF.

This clonotype was seen more than once but under ten times. V and J are TRBV20-1 and TRBJ2-7; no firm D call. This CDR3 region has 12 residues. V lost 0 bases and J lost 6, with 9 bases in between. From germline, CDR1 is DFQATT and CDR2 SNEGSKA (reference sequence). Here the CDR3 reads CSARDLTAEQYF. The DNA of the CDR3 is TGCAGTGCTAGAGATCTCACGGCCGAGCAGTACTTC.

The table lists this clonotype with many counts. The J gene is TRBJ2-2, the V gene TRBV29-1; D is possibly TRBD1 (6 bases). Deletions cut 3 bases from V and 6 bases from J, with 14 bases between. The CDR3 sequence is 14 residues long. Germline V CDR1 and CDR2: SQVTM, ANQGSEA. The CDR3 DNA sequence: TGCAGCGTTGAGTGGCCCTACAGGGCCGGGGAGCTGTTTTTT. Translated, it gives CSVEWPYRAGELFF.

This clonotype has a count of ten or more. This rearrangement joins TRBV27 to TRBJ2-7; no clear D. V was shortened by 1 base and J by 4 bases, with 8 bases between the two germline ends. This CDR3 has 13 residues. Looked up from germline, CDR1 is MNHEY and CDR2 is SMNVEV (reference sequence). CDR3 sequence reads: CASSLLLGYEQYF. The DNA of the CDR3 is TGTGCCAGCAGTTTATTGTTGGGTTACGAGCAGTACTTC.

The sample holds many counts of this clonotype. The V and J genes are TRBV5-1 and TRBJ2-5, with TRBD1 identical over 8 bases. Germline CDR1 reads SGHRS; CDR2 reads YFSETQ. The CDR3 is made up of 15 amino acids. V lost 1 base to trimming and J lost 5 bases; unmatched junction nucleotides: 7. CDR3 residues: CASSLRPGGWETQYF. The CDR3 DNA follows: TGCGCCAGCAGCTTGAGGCCAGGGGGCTGGGAGACCCAGTACTTC.

V is TRBV11-2 and J is TRBJ1-6; D gene unclear. V lost 0 bases, J lost 0 bases, and 9 bases lay in between. The germline gives CDR1 SGHAT, CDR2 FQNNGV. The CDR3 is made up of 17 amino acids. CDR3 amino acids: CASSLDRTFSYNSPLHF. The CDR3 DNA sequence: TGTGCCAGCAGCTTAGACAGGACCTTCTCCTATAATTCACCCCTCCACTTT. The full variable domain, in which reference TRBV11-2 and TRBJ1-6 provide the parts outside the CDR3, is EAGVAQSPRYKIIEKRQSVAFWCNPISGHATLYWYQQILGQGPKLLIQFQNNGVVDDSQLPKDRFSAERLKGVDSTLKIQPAKLEDSAVYLCASSLDRTFSYNSPLHFGNGTRLTVT.

With respect to this clonotype: The junction differs from germline at one of its ends, possibly a read error. The chain joins TRBV24-1 to TRBJ2-5; D unclear. CDR1 is KGHDR and CDR2 is SFDVKD in the germline V gene. This CDR3 comprises 12 residues. In nucleotides, the CDR3 is TGTGCGACCAGTGATCTTGGTGAGACCCAGTACTTC. Protein product: CATSDLGETQYF.

This clonotype has a count of ten or more. The chain recombines TRBV5-1 with TRBJ2-7, with 11 bases aligning to TRBD1. This CDR3 is built from 15 residues. CDR1 is SGHRS, CDR2 YFSETQ, per germline. V was pared by 4 bases and J by 4 bases, with 7 bases of the junction left unmatched. In nucleotides, the CDR3 is TGCGCCAGCAGCCAGTGGACAGGGGGCATTTACGAGCAGTACTTC. This sequence encodes CASSQWTGGIYEQYF.

Here the CDR3 reads CASSLARPEGRTQFF. In DNA form, the CDR3 reads TGTGCCAGCAGCTTAGCAAGACCAGAGGGCAGGACGCAGTTCTTC. This chain uses TRBV7-2 with TRBJ2-1, with TRBD2 as a possible D gene (5 bases). The CDR3 is made up of 15 amino acids. The V gene lost 0 bases and the J gene lost 12 bases, with 18 bases spanning the gap. Germline lookup yields CDR1 SGHTA and CDR2 FQGNSA.

This clonotype showed up just a few times. This sequence joins TRBV6-6 and TRBJ2-1; D is ambiguous. The CDR3 has 13 amino acids. Trimming stripped 0 bases from V and 10 bases from J, with 10 bases between. Looked up from germline, CDR1 is MNHNY and CDR2 is SVGAGI (reference sequence). CDR3 in amino acids: CASSYSEPDEQFF. As DNA, the CDR3 is TGTGCCAGCAGTTACTCGGAGCCCGACGAGCAGTTCTTC.

This clonotype was detected many times. The rearrangement joins TRBV20-1 to TRBJ2-4; 12 bases fit TRBD2. Germline V gives CDR1 DFQATT, CDR2 SNEGSKA (reference sequence). The CDR3 covers 16 residues. Trimming cost V 0 bases and J 7 bases; bases outside gene matches: 7. The CDR3 reads CSARDPSGRAGNIQYF. The CDR3 DNA sequence: TGCAGTGCTAGAGATCCTAGCGGGAGGGCGGGGAACATTCAGTACTTC.

The table lists this clonotype with many counts. V gene TRBV2 combines with J gene TRBJ2-7, with D possibly being TRBD1 (6 bases). CDR3 size: 15 residues. Germline CDR1 is SNHLY and CDR2 is FYNNEI. Trimming stripped 9 bases from V and 5 bases from J, with 23 bases between. This chain's CDR3 is CARGTGWVLVHEQYF. For the CDR3, the DNA is TGTGCCAGGGGAACAGGGTGGGTTTTGGTCCACGAGCAGTACTTC.

This clonotype was seen at least ten times. This chain connects TRBV6-5 to TRBJ2-1; D unclear. V was clipped by 2 bases and J by 8 bases, with 13 bases between them. This CDR3 comprises 14 residues. Germline CDR1 reads MNHEY; CDR2 reads SVGAGI. DNA of the CDR3: TGTGCCAGCAGTTACGCCGATGTTAGAGATGAGCAGTTCTTC. This sequence encodes CASSYADVRDEQFF.

This clonotype was seen many times. The rearrangement uses TRBV27 and TRBJ2-1; 8 bases align to TRBD2. The V and J ends lost 5 bases and 7 bases, in that order; junction bases with no gene match: 7. Germline V gives CDR1 MNHEY, CDR2 SMNVEV (reference sequence). The CDR3 consists of 14 residues. The chain's CDR3 is CASSTLAVGNEQFF. The CDR3, as DNA: TGTGCCAGCAGTACACTAGCGGTAGGAAATGAGCAGTTCTTC.

This clonotype occurred many times. The chain is built from TRBV6-2 or TRBV6-3 and TRBJ2-7; a possible D gene is TRBD2 (6 bases). Germline CDR1 and CDR2: MNHEY and SVGEGT. The CDR3 covers 19 residues. Trimming pared 1 base from V and 3 bases from J, leaving 25 bases between. CDR3 loop: CASSYYFRTPGTSFYEQYF. The CDR3 coding sequence is TGTGCCAGCAGTTACTACTTTCGGACACCTGGGACTTCTTTCTACGAGCAGTACTTC.

This clonotype has at least ten counts. The rearrangement uses TRBV25-1 and TRBJ2-4, with 7 bases that match TRBD2. After removal of 4 bases from V and 16 bases from J, the junction contained 10 bases not matched to a gene. Germline V lookup: CDR1 MGHDK, CDR2 SYGVNS. The CDR3 totals 12 residues. CDR3: CASSAWTGGEYF. The CDR3 DNA sequence: TGTGCCAGCAGTGCCTGGACTGGGGGGGAATACTTC.

In DNA, the CDR3 is TGTGCCACCTCCAGGGGGACACACTACGAGCAGTACTTC. Translation gives CATSRGTHYEQYF. The V gene is TRBV27, the J gene TRBJ2-7, with 7 bases lining up with TRBD1. Trimming took 10 bases from V and 3 from J; bases not matched to a gene: 9. The germline CDR1 and CDR2 sequences are MNHEY and SMNVEV (reference sequence). This CDR3 is 13 amino acids long.

Comments on this clonotype: Since a much larger clone is just one base distant, this may be a read error. The V and J genes are TRBV5-3 and TRBJ1-5; D may be TRBD1 (5 bases). TRBV5-3 is filed as an ORF, its function uncertain. This CDR3 is 13 amino acids long. The CDR3 loop reads CARSLGGNQPQHF. The DNA for the CDR3 is TGTGCCAGGAGCTTGGGGGGGAATCAGCCCCAGCATTTT.